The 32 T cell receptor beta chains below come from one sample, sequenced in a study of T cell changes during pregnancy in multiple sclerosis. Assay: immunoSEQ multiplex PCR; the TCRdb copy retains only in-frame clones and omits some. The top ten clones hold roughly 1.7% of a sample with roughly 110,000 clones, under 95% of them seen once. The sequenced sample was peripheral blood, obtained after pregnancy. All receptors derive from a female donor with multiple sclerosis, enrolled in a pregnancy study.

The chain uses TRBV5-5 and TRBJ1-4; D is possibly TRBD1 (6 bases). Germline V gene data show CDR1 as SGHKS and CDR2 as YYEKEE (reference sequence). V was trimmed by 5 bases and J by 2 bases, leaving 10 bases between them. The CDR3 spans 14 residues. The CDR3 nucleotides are TGTGCCAGCAGTACCAGGGGCACTAATGAAAAACTGTTTTTT. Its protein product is CASSTRGTNEKLFF.

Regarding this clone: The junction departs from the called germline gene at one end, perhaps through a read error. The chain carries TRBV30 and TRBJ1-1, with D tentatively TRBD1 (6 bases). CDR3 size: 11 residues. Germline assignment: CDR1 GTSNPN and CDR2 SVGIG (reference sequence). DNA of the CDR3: TGTGCCTGGAGTGTAACCGACAGGCTTTATTTT. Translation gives CAWSVTDRLYF.

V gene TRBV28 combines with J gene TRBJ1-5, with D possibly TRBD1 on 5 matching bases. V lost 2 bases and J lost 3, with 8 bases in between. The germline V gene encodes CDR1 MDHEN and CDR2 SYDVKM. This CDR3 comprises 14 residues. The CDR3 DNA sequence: TGTGCCAGCAGTTTAGGAGGGGCCAATCAGCCCCAGCATTTT. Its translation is CASSLGGANQPQHF.

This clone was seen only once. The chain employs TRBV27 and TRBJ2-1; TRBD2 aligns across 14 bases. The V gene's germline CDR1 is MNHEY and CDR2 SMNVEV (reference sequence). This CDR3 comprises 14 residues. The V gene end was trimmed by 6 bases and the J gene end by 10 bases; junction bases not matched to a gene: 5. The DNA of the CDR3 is TGTGCCAGCAGCCCGGGACTAGCGGGAGTCGAGCAGTTCTTC. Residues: CASSPGLAGVEQFF.

The CDR3 sequence is CASSYGGGRGNTEAFF. CDR3 in DNA: TGTGCCAGCAGTTACGGGGGGGGTCGGGGGAACACTGAAGCTTTCTTT. The V gene is TRBV6-6, the J gene TRBJ1-1; perhaps TRBD1 as D (5 bases). Deletions cut 2 bases from V and 1 base from J, with 14 bases between. Germline V gene data show CDR1 as MNHNY and CDR2 as SVGAGI (reference sequence). The CDR3 is made up of 16 amino acids.

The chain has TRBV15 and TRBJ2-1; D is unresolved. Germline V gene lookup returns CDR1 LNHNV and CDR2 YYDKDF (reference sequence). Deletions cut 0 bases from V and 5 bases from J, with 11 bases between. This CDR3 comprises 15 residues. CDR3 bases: TGTGCCACCAGCAGAGATCAGGTTGCCAACAATGAGCAGTTCTTC. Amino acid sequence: CATSRDQVANNEQFF.

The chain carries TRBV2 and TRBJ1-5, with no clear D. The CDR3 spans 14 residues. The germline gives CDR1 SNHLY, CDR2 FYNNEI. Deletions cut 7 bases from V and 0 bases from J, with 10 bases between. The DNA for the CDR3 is TGTGCCAGCACGAGATGGTATAGCAATCAGCCCCAGCATTTT. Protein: CASTRWYSNQPQHF. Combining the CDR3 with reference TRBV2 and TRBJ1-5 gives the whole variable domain EPEVTQTPSHQVTQMGQEVILRCVPISNHLYFYWYRQILGQKVEFLVSFYNNEISEKSEIFDDQFSVERPDGSNFTLKIRSTKLEDSAMYFCASTRWYSNQPQHFGDGTRLSIL.

The CDR3 spells CASSAGTSGNTDTQYF. As DNA, the CDR3 is TGCGCCAGCAGCGCTGGGACTAGCGGGAACACAGATACGCAGTATTTT. The chain links TRBV5-1 to TRBJ2-3, with 13 bases aligning to TRBD2. The CDR3 is 16 amino acids. V shed 4 bases and J 2 bases; nucleotides not matched to a gene: 4. CDR1 is SGHRS and CDR2 is YFSETQ in the germline V gene.

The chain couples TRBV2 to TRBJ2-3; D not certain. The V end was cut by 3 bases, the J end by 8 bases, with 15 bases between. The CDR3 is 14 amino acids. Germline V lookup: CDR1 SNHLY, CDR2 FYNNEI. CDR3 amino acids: CASSEQASPFTQYF. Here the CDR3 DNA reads TGTGCCAGCAGTGAGCAGGCCAGCCCCTTTACGCAGTATTTT. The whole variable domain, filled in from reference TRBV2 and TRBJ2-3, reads EPEVTQTPSHQVTQMGQEVILRCVPISNHLYFYWYRQILGQKVEFLVSFYNNEISEKSEIFDDQFSVERPDGSNFTLKIRSTKLEDSAMYFCASSEQASPFTQYFGPGTRLTVL.

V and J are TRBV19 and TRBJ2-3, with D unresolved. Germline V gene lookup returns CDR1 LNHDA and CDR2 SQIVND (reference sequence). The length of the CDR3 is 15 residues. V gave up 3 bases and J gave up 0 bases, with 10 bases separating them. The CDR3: CASSMKIASTDTQYF. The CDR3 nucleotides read TGTGCCAGTAGTATGAAAATAGCTAGCACAGATACGCAGTATTTT.

CDR3 DNA: TGTGCCAGCAGCGTAGGAGCCCGGGACTACCGAGAGACCCAGTACTTC. This sequence encodes CASSVGARDYRETQYF. V and J are TRBV9 and TRBJ2-5; TRBD2 agrees at 7 bases. CDR1 and CDR2 (germline): SGDLS, YYNGEE. The CDR3 runs 16 residues. V gave up 0 bases and J gave up 4 bases; unmatched junction bases: 9.

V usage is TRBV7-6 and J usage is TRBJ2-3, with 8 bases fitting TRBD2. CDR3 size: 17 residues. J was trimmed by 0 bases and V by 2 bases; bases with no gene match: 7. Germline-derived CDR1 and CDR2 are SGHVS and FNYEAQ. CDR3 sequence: CASSLFPSGSSTDTQYF. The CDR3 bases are TGTGCCAGCAGCTTATTTCCTAGCGGGTCTAGCACAGATACGCAGTATTTT.

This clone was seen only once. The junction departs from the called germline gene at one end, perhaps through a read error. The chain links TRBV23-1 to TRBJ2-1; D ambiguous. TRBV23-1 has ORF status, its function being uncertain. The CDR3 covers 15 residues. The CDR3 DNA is TGCGCCAGCAGACAATATATGAGCTCCTACAATGAGCAGTTCTTC. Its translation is CASRQYMSSYNEQFF.

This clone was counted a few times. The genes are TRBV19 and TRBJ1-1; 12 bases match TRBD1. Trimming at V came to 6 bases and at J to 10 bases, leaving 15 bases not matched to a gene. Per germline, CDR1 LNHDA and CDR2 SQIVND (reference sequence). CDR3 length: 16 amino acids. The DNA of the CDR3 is TGTGCCAGTAGCCAGTCCGGGACAGGGGGCAGGGTCCGAGCTTTCTTT. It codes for CASSQSGTGGRVRAFF.

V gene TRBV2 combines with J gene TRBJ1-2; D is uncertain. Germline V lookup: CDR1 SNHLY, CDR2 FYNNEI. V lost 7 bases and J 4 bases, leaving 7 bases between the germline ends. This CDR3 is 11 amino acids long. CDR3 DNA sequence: TGTGCCAGCAACGAGGGCTATGGCTACACCTTC. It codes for CASNEGYGYTF.

CDR3 coding DNA: TGTGCCAGCAGTTATGGGCCGAGCACTGAAGCTTTCTTT. Amino acid sequence: CASSYGPSTEAFF. The chain has TRBV6-5 and TRBJ1-1; D is unclear. The CDR3 has 13 amino acids. V gave up 3 bases and J gave up 4 bases, with 9 bases separating them. The V gene's germline CDR1 is MNHEY and CDR2 SVGAGI.

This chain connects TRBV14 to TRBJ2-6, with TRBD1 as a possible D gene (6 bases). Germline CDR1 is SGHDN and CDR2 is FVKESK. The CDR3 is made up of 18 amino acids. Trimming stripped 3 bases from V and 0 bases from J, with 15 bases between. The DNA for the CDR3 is TGTGCCAGCAGCCAGGGCAGGGGCCTTAGCTCTGGGGCCAACGTCCTGACTTTC. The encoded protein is CASSQGRGLSSGANVLTF.

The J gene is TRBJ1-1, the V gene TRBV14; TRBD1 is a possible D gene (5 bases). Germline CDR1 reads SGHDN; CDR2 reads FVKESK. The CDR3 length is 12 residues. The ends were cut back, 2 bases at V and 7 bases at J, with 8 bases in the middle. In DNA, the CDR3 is TGTGCCAGCAGCCAATTAAGGGGTGAAGCTTTCTTT. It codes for CASSQLRGEAFF.

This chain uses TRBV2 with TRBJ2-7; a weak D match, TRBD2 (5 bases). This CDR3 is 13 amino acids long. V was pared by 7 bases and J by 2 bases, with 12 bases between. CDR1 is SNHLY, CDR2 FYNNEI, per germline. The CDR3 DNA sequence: TGTGCCAGCATGAAGGTGACTACCTACGAGCAGTACTTC. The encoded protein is CASMKVTTYEQYF. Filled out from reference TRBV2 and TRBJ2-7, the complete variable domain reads EPEVTQTPSHQVTQMGQEVILRCVPISNHLYFYWYRQILGQKVEFLVSFYNNEISEKSEIFDDQFSVERPDGSNFTLKIRSTKLEDSAMYFCASMKVTTYEQYFGPGTRLTVT.

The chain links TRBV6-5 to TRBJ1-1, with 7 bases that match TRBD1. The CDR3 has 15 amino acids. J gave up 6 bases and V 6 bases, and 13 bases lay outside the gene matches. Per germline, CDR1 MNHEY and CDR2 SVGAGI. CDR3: CASSQVGRGSPEAFF. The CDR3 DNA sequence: TGTGCCAGCAGCCAGGTCGGCAGGGGGAGTCCTGAAGCTTTCTTT.

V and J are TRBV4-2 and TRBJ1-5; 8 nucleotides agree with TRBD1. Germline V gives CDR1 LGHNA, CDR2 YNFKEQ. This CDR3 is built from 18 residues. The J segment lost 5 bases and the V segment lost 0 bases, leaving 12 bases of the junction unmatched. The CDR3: CASSQDSRGRTEDQPQHF. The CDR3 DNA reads TGTGCCAGCAGCCAAGATAGCAGGGGGCGGACGGAGGATCAGCCCCAGCATTTT.

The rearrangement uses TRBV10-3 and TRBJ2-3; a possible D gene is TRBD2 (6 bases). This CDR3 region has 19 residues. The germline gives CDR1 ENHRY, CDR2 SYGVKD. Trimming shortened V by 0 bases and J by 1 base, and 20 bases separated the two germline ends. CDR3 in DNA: TGTGCCATCAGTGAGTCGGAGGGTCTGGCGGGTCGACGCACAGATACGCAGTATTTT. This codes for CAISESEGLAGRRTDTQYF.

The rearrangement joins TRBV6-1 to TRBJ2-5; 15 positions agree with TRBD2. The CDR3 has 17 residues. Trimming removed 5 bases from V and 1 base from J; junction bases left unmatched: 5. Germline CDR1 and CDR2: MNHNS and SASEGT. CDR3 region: CASSQGTSGGFQETQYF. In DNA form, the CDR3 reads TGTGCCAGCAGTCAAGGGACTAGCGGGGGGTTCCAAGAGACCCAGTACTTC.

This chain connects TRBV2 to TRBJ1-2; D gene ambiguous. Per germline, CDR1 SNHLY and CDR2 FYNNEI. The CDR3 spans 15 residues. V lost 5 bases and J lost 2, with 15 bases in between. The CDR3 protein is CASSSQAVVNYGYTF. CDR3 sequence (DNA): TGTGCCAGCAGTTCCCAAGCCGTAGTGAACTATGGCTACACCTTC. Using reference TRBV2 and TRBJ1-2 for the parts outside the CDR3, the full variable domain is EPEVTQTPSHQVTQMGQEVILRCVPISNHLYFYWYRQILGQKVEFLVSFYNNEISEKSEIFDDQFSVERPDGSNFTLKIRSTKLEDSAMYFCASSSQAVVNYGYTFGSGTRLTVV.

CDR3 region: CASSPRQRGDETQYF. In DNA, the CDR3 is TGTGCCAGCAGCCCCCGGCAGCGGGGGGACGAGACCCAGTACTTC. The chain has TRBV7-7 and TRBJ2-5; 9 bases map to TRBD2. The ends lost 5 bases at V and 5 bases at J; junction bases unmatched: 9. This CDR3 is built from 15 residues. Germline CDR1 is SSHAT and CDR2 is FNYEAQ (reference sequence).

The CDR3 nucleotides are TGTGCCAGCACCTCACTAGCGGGGGCCGTGGAGCAGTACTTC. Protein: CASTSLAGAVEQYF. The gene calls are TRBV28 and TRBJ2-7, with 11 bases fitting TRBD2. The CDR3 runs 14 residues. After removal of 7 bases from V and 7 bases from J, the junction contained 9 bases not matched to a gene. Looked up from germline, CDR1 is MDHEN and CDR2 is SYDVKM.

The CDR3: CASRGTGGPHEQFF. CDR3 DNA: TGTGCCAGCAGAGGGACAGGGGGGCCTCATGAGCAGTTCTTC. The chain links TRBV9 to TRBJ2-1; 11 nucleotides line up with TRBD1. CDR3 length: 14 residues. V was clipped by 5 bases and J by 8 bases; unmatched bases: 6. The germline V gene has CDR1 SGDLS and CDR2 YYNGEE.

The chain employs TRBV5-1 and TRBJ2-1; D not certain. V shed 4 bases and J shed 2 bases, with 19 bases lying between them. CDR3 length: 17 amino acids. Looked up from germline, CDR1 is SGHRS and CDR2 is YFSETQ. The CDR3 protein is CASSVFSRVGAYNEQFF. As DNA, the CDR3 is TGCGCCAGCAGCGTTTTTAGTCGGGTAGGAGCCTACAATGAGCAGTTCTTC.

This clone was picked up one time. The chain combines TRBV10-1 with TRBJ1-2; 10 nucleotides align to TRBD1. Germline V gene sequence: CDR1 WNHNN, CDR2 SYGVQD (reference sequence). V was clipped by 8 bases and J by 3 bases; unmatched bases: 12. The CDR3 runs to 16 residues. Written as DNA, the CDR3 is TGCGCCAGCGGAGGGGACAGGGGAATAGAGTACTATGGCTACACCTTC. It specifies CASGGDRGIEYYGYTF.

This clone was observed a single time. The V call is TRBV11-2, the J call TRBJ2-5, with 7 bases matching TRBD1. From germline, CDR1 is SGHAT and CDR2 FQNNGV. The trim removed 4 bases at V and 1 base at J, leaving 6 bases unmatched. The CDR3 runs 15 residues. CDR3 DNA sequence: TGTGCCAGCAGCTCCCAGGGGGATGCCCAAGAGACCCAGTACTTC. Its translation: CASSSQGDAQETQYF.

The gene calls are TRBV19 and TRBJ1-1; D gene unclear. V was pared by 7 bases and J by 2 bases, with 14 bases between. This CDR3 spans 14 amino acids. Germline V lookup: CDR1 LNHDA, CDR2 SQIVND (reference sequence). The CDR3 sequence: CASTPGPGNTEAFF. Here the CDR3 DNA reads TGTGCCAGTACCCCTGGTCCCGGTAACACTGAAGCTTTCTTT.

The chain's CDR3 is CASSLGGAGNNEQFF. The CDR3 DNA is TGCGCCAGCAGCCTCGGAGGGGCCGGGAACAATGAGCAGTTCTTC. The chain employs TRBV5-1 and TRBJ2-1; weak D call: TRBD2 (6 bases). This CDR3 is built from 15 residues. Germline V gives CDR1 SGHRS, CDR2 YFSETQ. Trimming took 4 bases from V and 5 from J, leaving 16 bases between them.